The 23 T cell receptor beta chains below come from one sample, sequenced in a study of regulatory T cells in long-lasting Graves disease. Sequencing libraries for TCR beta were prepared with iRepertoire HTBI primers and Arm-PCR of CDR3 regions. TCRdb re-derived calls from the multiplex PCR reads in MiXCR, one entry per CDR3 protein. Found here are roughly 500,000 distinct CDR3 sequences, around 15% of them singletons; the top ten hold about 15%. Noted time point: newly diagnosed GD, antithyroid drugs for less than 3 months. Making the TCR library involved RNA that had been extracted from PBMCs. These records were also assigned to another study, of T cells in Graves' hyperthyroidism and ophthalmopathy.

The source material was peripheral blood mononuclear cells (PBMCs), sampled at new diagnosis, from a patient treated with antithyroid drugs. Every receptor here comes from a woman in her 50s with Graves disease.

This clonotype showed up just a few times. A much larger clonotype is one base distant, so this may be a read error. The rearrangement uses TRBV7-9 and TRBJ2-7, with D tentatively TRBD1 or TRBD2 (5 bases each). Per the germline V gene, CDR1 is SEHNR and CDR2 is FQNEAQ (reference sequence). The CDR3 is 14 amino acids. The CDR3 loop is CASSSFSGTYGQYF. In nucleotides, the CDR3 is TGTGCCAGCAGCTCCTTTAGTGGGACCTACGGGCAGTACTTC.

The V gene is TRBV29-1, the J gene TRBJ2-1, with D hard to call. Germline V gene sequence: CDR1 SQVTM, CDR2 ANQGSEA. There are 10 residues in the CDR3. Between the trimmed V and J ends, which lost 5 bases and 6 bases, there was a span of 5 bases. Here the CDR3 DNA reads TGCAGCGTTCTGGGCAATGAGCAGTTCTTC. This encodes CSVLGNEQFF.

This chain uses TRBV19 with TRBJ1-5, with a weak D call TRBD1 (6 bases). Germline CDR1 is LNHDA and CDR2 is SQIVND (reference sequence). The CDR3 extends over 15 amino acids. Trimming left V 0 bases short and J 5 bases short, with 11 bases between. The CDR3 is CASSIDFRGDQPQHF. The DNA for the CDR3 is TGTGCCAGTAGTATAGATTTCAGGGGTGATCAGCCCCAGCATTTT.

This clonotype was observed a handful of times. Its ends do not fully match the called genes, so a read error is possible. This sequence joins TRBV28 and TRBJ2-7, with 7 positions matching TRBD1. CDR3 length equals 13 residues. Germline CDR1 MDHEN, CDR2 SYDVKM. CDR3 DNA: TGTGCCAGCCGGGACAGCAGCTCCCACGAGCAGTACTTC. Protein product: CASRDSSSHEQYF.

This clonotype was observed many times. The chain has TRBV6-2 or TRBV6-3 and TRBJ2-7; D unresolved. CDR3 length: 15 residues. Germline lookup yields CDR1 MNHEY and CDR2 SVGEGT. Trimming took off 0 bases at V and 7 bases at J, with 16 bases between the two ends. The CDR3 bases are TGTGCCAGCAGTTACTCGAGCGCTACCTCCGGAGAGCAGTACTTC. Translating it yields CASSYSSATSGEQYF.

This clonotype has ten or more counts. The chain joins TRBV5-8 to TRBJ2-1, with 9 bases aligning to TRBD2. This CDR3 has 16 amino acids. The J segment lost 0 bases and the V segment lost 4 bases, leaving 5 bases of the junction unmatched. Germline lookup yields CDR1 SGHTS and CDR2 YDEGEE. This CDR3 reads CASSRLAASSYNEQFF. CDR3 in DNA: TGTGCCAGCAGCAGACTAGCGGCAAGCTCCTACAATGAGCAGTTCTTC.

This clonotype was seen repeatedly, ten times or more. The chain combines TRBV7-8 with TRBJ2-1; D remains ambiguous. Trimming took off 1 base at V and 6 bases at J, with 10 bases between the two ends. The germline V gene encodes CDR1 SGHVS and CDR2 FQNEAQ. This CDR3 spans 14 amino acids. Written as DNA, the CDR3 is TGTGCCAGCAGCTTAGTCGGCCGACCCAATGAGCAGTTCTTC. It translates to CASSLVGRPNEQFF.

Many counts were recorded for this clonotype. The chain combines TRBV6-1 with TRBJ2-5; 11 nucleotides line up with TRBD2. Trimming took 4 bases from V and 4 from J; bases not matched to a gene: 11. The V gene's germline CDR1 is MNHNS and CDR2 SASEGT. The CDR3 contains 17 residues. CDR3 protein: CASSANSGRVVGETQYF. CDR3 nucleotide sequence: TGTGCCAGCAGTGCTAATAGCGGGAGGGTGGTCGGAGAGACCCAGTACTTC.

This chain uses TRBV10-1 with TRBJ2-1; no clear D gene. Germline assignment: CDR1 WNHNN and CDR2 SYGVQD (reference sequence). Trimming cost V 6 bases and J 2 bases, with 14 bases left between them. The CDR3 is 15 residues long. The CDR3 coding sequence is TGCGCCAGCAGATTAGACGGCCTCACCTACAATGAGCAGTTCTTC. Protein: CASRLDGLTYNEQFF.

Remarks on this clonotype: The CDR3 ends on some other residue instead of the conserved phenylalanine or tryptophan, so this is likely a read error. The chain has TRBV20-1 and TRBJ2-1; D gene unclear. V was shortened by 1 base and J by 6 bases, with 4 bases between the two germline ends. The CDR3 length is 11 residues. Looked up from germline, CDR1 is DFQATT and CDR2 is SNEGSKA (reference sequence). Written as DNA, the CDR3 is TGCAGTGCTAGAGGCGGCAATGAGCAGTTCCTC. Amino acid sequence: CSARGGNEQFL.

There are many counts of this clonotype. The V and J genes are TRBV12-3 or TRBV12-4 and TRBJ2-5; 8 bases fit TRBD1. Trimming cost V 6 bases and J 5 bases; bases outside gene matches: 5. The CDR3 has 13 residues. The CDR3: CASRVQGAETQYF. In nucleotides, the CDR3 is TGTGCCAGCAGGGTCCAGGGGGCTGAGACCCAGTACTTC.

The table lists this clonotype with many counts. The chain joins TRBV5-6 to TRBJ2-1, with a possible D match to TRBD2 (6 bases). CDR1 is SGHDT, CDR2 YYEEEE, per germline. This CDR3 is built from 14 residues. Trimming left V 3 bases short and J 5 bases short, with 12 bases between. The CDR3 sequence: CASSWGLPNNEQFF. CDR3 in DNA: TGTGCCAGCAGCTGGGGACTTCCCAACAATGAGCAGTTCTTC.

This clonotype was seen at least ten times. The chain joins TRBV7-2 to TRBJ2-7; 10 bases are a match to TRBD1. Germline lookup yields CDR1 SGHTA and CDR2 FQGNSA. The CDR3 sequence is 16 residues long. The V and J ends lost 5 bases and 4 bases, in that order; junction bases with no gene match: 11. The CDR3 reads CASSLRDRGLGYEQYF. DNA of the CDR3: TGTGCCAGCAGCCTCCGGGACAGGGGCCTAGGATACGAGCAGTACTTC.

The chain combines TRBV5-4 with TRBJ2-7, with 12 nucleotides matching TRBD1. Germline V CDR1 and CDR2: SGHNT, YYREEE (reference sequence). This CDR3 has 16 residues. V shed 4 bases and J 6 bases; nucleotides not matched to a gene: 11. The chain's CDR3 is CASSPPVGQGAREQYF. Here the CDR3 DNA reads TGTGCCAGCAGCCCCCCTGTGGGACAGGGGGCTCGCGAGCAGTACTTC.

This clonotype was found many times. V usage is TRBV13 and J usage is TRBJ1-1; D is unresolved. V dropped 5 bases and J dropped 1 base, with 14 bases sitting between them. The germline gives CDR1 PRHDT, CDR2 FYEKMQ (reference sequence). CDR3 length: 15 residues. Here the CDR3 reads CASSVPTVENTEAFF. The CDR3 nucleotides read TGTGCCAGCAGCGTCCCGACTGTGGAGAACACTGAAGCTTTCTTT.

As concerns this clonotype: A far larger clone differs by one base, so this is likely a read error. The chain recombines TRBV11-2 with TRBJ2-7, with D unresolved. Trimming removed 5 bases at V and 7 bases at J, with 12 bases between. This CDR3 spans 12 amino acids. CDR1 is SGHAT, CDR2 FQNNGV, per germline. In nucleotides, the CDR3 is TGTGCCAGCAGCCTAAGGCCTAATGAGCAGTACTTC. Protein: CASSLRPNEQYF. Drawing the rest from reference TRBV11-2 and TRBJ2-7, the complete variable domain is EAGVAQSPRYKIIEKRQSVAFWCNPISGHATLYWYQQILGQGPKLLIQFQNNGVVDDSQLPKDRFSAERLKGVDSTLKIQPAKLEDSAVYLCASSLRPNEQYFGPGTRLTVT.

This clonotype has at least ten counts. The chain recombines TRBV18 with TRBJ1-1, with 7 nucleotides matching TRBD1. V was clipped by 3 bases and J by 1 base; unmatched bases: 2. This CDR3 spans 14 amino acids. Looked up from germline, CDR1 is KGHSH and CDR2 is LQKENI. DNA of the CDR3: TGTGCCAGCTCACCGGGACAGTGGAACACTGAAGCTTTCTTT. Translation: CASSPGQWNTEAFF.

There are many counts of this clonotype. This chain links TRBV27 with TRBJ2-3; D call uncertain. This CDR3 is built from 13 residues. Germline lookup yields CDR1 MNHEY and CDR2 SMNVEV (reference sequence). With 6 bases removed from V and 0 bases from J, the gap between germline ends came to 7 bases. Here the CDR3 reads CASRFTSTDTQYF. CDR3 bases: TGTGCCAGCAGATTTACTAGCACAGATACGCAGTATTTT.

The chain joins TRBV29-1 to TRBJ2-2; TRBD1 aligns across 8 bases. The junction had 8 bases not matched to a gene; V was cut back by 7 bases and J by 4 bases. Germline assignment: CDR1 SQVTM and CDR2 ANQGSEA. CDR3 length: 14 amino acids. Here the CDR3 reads CSAVGQGGTGELFF. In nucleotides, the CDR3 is TGCAGCGCTGTCGGACAGGGAGGCACCGGGGAGCTGTTTTTT.

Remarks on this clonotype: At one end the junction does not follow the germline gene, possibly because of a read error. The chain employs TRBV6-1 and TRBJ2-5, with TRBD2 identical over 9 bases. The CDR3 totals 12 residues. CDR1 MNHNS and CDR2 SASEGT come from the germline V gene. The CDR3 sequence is CASRLAEEAQYF. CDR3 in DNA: TGTGCCAGTCGACTAGCGGAAGAGGCCCAGTACTTC.

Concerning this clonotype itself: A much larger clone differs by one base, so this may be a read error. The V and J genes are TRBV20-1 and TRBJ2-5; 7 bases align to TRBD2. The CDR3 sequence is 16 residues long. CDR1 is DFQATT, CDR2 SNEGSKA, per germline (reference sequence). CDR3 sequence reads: CSAPWGGTDLGEIQYF. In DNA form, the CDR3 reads TGCAGTGCTCCCTGGGGGGGTACCGACCTGGGGGAGATCCAGTACTTC.

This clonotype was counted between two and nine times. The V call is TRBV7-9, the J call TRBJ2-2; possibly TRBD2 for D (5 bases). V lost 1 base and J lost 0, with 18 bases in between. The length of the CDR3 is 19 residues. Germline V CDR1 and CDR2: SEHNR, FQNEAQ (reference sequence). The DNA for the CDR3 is TGTGCCAGCAGCTTAGTACCCGCGAGGAGGAAGGCGAACACCGGGGAGCTGTTTTTT. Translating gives CASSLVPARRKANTGELFF.

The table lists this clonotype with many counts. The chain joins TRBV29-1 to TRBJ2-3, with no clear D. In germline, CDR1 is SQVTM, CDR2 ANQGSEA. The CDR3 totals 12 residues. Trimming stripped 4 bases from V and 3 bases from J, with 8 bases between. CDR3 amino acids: CSVAHLTDTQYF. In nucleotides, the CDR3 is TGCAGCGTTGCGCACCTTACAGATACGCAGTATTTT.